A selection of T cell receptor beta chains follows, all from one sample in a study of identifying expanded T cells in peripheral blood. Assay used: immunoSEQ multiplex PCR; TCRdb lists only in-frame clones, some missing. The table lists tens of thousands of clones, approximately 86% of them singletons, with approximately 5.4% in the top ten. The sequenced sample was blood. The source is a person aged 18 to 75 in good health. The CDR3 runs from the conserved cysteine through the conserved F or W. The D gene is left open where the match is weak. Clone size is not always given. Where it is, it says once, few, many or a class for expanded clones.

length | size | D | J | V | CDR3 | DNA
14 | - | TRBD2 | TRBJ2-3 | TRBV30 | CAWTAGESTDTQYF | TGTGCCTGGACAGCGGGGGAAAGCACAGATACGCAGTATTTT
16 | once | - | TRBJ1-3 | TRBV5-1 | CASSSGGGSSGNTIYF | TGCGCCAGCAGCTCCGGAGGGGGAAGCTCTGGAAACACCATATATTTT
13 | - | - | TRBJ2-7 | TRBV6-1 | CASSDGRTYEQYF | TGTGCCAGCAGTGACGGACGTACCTACGAGCAGTACTTC
16 | - | TRBD2 | TRBJ2-6 | TRBV10-3 | CAIRPWGGSGANVLTF | TGTGCCATCAGGCCTTGGGGGGGCTCTGGGGCCAACGTCCTGACTTTC
14 | few | - | TRBJ1-4 | TRBV4-2 | CASSQEGTNEKLFF | TGTGCCAGCAGCCAAGAGGGCACTAATGAAAAACTGTTTTTT
13 | - | - | TRBJ2-3 | TRBV10-3 | CAIRVLGPDTQYF | TGTGCCATCAGGGTCCTCGGGCCAGATACGCAGTATTTT
13 | - | TRBD2 | TRBJ2-3 | TRBV6-5 | CASKGLAKDTQYF | TGTGCCAGCAAGGGACTAGCGAAGGATACGCAGTATTTT
13 | - | TRBD1 | TRBJ2-3 | TRBV30 | CAGDRGGGDTQYF | TGTGCCGGGGACAGGGGAGGGGGAGATACGCAGTATTTT
14 | - | - | TRBJ2-2 | TRBV27 | CASRRGQGTGELFF | TGTGCCAGCAGGCGGGGCCAGGGGACCGGGGAGCTGTTTTTT
16 | - | - | TRBJ2-5 | TRBV5-6 | CASSSTVGWRAETQYF | TGTGCCAGCAGCTCGACTGTGGGTTGGAGGGCAGAGACCCAGTACTTC
14 | - | - | TRBJ2-2 | TRBV5-1 | CASSLDQNTGELFF | TGCGCCAGCAGCTTGGACCAAAACACCGGGGAGCTGTTTTTT
13 | few | - | TRBJ1-3 | TRBV6-5 | CASSYSIGNTIYF | TGTGCCAGCAGTTACTCGATCGGGAACACCATATATTTT
15 | - | TRBD1 | TRBJ2-3 | TRBV5-1 | CASRRGQVSTDTQYF | TGCGCCAGCAGACGCGGACAGGTTAGCACAGATACGCAGTATTTT
16 | once | - | TRBJ1-2 | TRBV11-2 | CASSLGEGRGNYGYTF | TGTGCCAGCAGCTTAGGGGAGGGTAGGGGAAACTATGGCTACACCTTC
14 | - | TRBD1 | TRBJ2-7 | TRBV6-6 | CASSSTGGPYEQYF | TGTGCCAGCAGTTCAACAGGGGGGCCCTACGAGCAGTACTTC
12 | few | - | TRBJ1-2 | TRBV2 | CASSVHGPGYTF | TGTGCCAGCAGTGTGCACGGACCTGGCTACACCTTC
13 | - | - | TRBJ1-2 | TRBV29-1 | CSVSRAFGNGYTF | -
13 | - | - | TRBJ1-4 | TRBV27 | CASSLIGREKLFF | TGTGCCAGCAGTTTGATAGGGCGCGAAAAACTGTTTTTT
14 | - | - | TRBJ2-2 | TRBV27 | CASSSQANTGELFF | TGTGCCAGCAGTTCGCAGGCGAACACCGGGGAGCTGTTTTTT
15 | - | - | TRBJ1-2 | TRBV6-1 | CASSEVKDSNYGYTF | TGTGCCAGCAGTGAAGTGAAAGATTCTAACTATGGCTACACCTTC
15 | - | TRBD1 | TRBJ1-2 | TRBV15 | CATSIGTGGNYGYTF | TGTGCCACCAGCATAGGGACAGGGGGCAACTATGGCTACACCTTC
16 | - | - | TRBJ1-5 | TRBV7-8 | CASSLGSGVGNQPQHF | TGTGCCAGCAGCTTAGGGTCCGGGGTTGGCAATCAGCCCCAGCATTTT
14 | few | TRBD1 | TRBJ1-1 | TRBV7-9 | CASSYAPTGSEAFF | TGTGCCAGCAGCTATGCACCGACAGGGAGTGAAGCTTTCTTT
14 | few | - | TRBJ2-7 | TRBV5-4 | CASSPDVGRNEQYF | TGTGCCAGCAGCCCGGATGTGGGGAGGAACGAGCAGTACTTC
17 | - | - | TRBJ1-6 | TRBV7-8 | CASSLEGIHSYNSPLHF | TGTGCCAGCAGCCTAGAAGGGATCCACTCCTATAATTCACCCCTCCACTTT
15 | - | - | TRBJ1-1 | TRBV15 | CATSRGRGMNTEAFF | TGTGCCACCAGCAGAGGGAGGGGTATGAACACTGAAGCTTTCTTT
16 | - | TRBD2 | TRBJ2-3 | TRBV5-1 | CASSAGLAGPTDTQYF | TGCGCCAGCAGCGCGGGGCTAGCGGGCCCCACGGATACGCAGTATTTT
13 | once | TRBD2 | TRBJ2-1 | TRBV6-4 | CASSAGGPNEQFF | TGTGCCAGCAGTGCGGGAGGGCCCAATGAGCAGTTCTTC
16 | - | - | TRBJ1-1 | TRBV18 | CASSLGAGIMNTEAFF | TGTGCCAGCTCACTCGGGGCGGGCATAATGAACACTGAAGCTTTCTTT
15 | - | - | TRBJ1-2 | TRBV6-1 | CASKGTGDYNYGYTF | TGTGCCAGCAAGGGCACCGGAGACTATAACTATGGCTACACCTTC
15 | - | - | TRBJ1-1 | TRBV4-1 | CASSQDMRGNTEAFF | TGCGCCAGCAGCCAAGATATGCGGGGGAACACTGAAGCTTTCTTT
14 | once | - | TRBJ2-1 | TRBV4-1 | CASSQDRGPGQQFF | TGCGCCAGCAGCCAAGACAGAGGGCCGGGACAGCAGTTCTTC
16 | - | - | TRBJ1-1 | TRBV5-6 | CASSLVAVKLNTEAFF | TGTGCCAGCAGCTTGGTGGCAGTCAAACTGAACACTGAAGCTTTCTTT
15 | - | TRBD2 | TRBJ2-3 | TRBV7-3 | CASSLTAGGTDTQYF | TGTGCCAGCAGCTTAACCGCGGGGGGCACAGATACGCAGTATTTT
15 | - | - | TRBJ1-5 | TRBV21-1 | CASSRLDRQYQPQHF | TGTGCCAGCAGCAGATTGGACAGGCAATATCAGCCCCAGCATTTT
14 | once | - | TRBJ1-2 | TRBV5-1 | CASSWEGTNYGYTF | TGCGCCAGCAGCTGGGAGGGTACTAACTATGGCTACACCTTC
15 | - | - | TRBJ1-1 | TRBV27 | CASNIGRGGNTEAFF | TGTGCCAGCAATATAGGCCGAGGGGGGAACACTGAAGCTTTCTTT
15 | - | - | TRBJ2-7 | TRBV6-6 | CASSYSSGRTYEQYF | TGTGCCAGCAGTTACTCGTCCGGACGGACATACGAGCAGTACTTC
17 | - | TRBD1 | TRBJ2-1 | TRBV11-2 | CASSLGQAMSSYNEQFF | TGTGCCAGCAGCCTCGGACAGGCGATGAGCTCCTACAATGAGCAGTTCTTC
12 | once | - | TRBJ1-5 | TRBV30 | CAWSVLGQPQHF | TGTGCCTGGAGTGTATTAGGGCAGCCCCAGCATTTT
15 | - | TRBD1 | TRBJ1-5 | TRBV6-6 | CASSPGTGSGQPQHF | TGTGCCAGCAGTCCCGGGACAGGGAGTGGTCAGCCCCAGCATTTT
15 | - | TRBD1 | TRBJ2-7 | TRBV18 | CASSPRQGATGEQYF | TGTGCCAGCTCACCTAGACAGGGGGCGACGGGGGAGCAGTACTTC
12 | - | TRBD1 | TRBJ1-1 | TRBV5-4 | CASGDREAEAFF | TGTGCCAGTGGCGACAGGGAGGCTGAAGCTTTCTTT
15 | - | TRBD1 | TRBJ2-7 | TRBV19 | CASSIETGADYEQYF | TGTGCCAGTAGTATCGAGACAGGGGCGGACTACGAGCAGTACTTC
17 | - | - | TRBJ1-3 | TRBV4-3 | CASSQDWGDGPGNTIYF | TGCGCCAGCAGCCAAGATTGGGGAGATGGGCCTGGAAACACCATATATTTT
16 | - | - | TRBJ2-3 | TRBV5-5 | CASSRGTGVTTDTQYF | TGTGCCAGCAGCAGGGGTACAGGAGTAACCACAGATACGCAGTATTTT
15 | - | - | TRBJ2-3 | TRBV7-2 | CASSPVGWGTDTQYF | TGTGCCAGCAGCCCCGTGGGGTGGGGAACAGATACGCAGTATTTT